The 21 T cell receptor beta chains below come from one sample, sequenced in a study of blood T cell repertoires in COVID-19. Sequencing was performed with immunoSEQ multiplex PCR; in TCRdb, only in-frame clones are kept and a portion is missing. The sample carries roughly 70,000 clones, approximately 83% recorded once. The sample consisted of peripheral blood. Receptors originate from a woman aged 55 to 70 with acute or convalescent COVID-19.

This chain connects TRBV2 to TRBJ1-5, with D perhaps matching TRBD1 (6 bases). Trimming left V 2 bases short and J 2 bases short, with 10 bases between. CDR3 length: 15 residues. Germline CDR1 reads SNHLY; CDR2 reads FYNNEI. CDR3 coding DNA: TGTGCCAGCAGTGAACAGGGGCTGGGCAATCAGCCCCAGCATTTT. Residues: CASSEQGLGNQPQHF. The full variable domain, completed using reference TRBV2 and TRBJ1-5, is EPEVTQTPSHQVTQMGQEVILRCVPISNHLYFYWYRQILGQKVEFLVSFYNNEISEKSEIFDDQFSVERPDGSNFTLKIRSTKLEDSAMYFCASSEQGLGNQPQHFGDGTRLSIL.

V usage is TRBV5-8 and J usage is TRBJ1-3, with TRBD1 matching 9 bases. Germline trimming cut 1 base from V and 1 base from J; bases unmatched to any gene: 6. CDR1 and CDR2 from the germline V gene are SGHTS and YDEGEE. The CDR3 consists of 17 residues. The CDR3 DNA reads as TGTGCCAGCAGCTTGCGCGGACAGGGGACTTCTGGAAACACCATATATTTT. Its protein product is CASSLRGQGTSGNTIYF.

The gene calls are TRBV18 and TRBJ2-7; D not certain. The CDR3 contains 14 residues. Germline V gene lookup returns CDR1 KGHSH and CDR2 LQKENI. Trimming took off 4 bases at V and 3 bases at J, with 13 bases between the two ends. The CDR3 nucleotides are TGTGCCAGCTCACAGAACCCCCGGAGCTACGAGCAGTACTTC. Protein: CASSQNPRSYEQYF.

The chain uses TRBV24-1 and TRBJ1-1; maybe TRBD1 (5 bases). Deletions cut 11 bases from V and 4 bases from J, with 16 bases between. The V gene's germline CDR1 is KGHDR and CDR2 SFDVKD. This CDR3 has 13 residues. This chain's CDR3 is CAKAARVGTEAFF. The DNA for the CDR3 is TGTGCCAAGGCGGCCAGGGTGGGCACTGAAGCTTTCTTT.

This clone has just one count. This chain links TRBV5-5 with TRBJ2-2; unclear D gene. The CDR3 loop spans 16 amino acids. Germline CDR1 and CDR2: SGHKS and YYEKEE (reference sequence). V was shortened by 2 bases and J by 3 bases, with 14 bases between the two germline ends. In nucleotides, the CDR3 is TGTGCCAGCAGCTTTTGGGCCGGTTTAGACACCGGGGAGCTGTTTTTT. This translates into CASSFWAGLDTGELFF. The full variable domain, with the rest looked up from reference TRBV5-5 and TRBJ2-2, is DAGVTQSPTHLIKTRGQQVTLRCSPISGHKSVSWYQQVLGQGPQFIFQYYEKEERGRGNFPDRFSARQFPNYSSELNVNALLLGDSALYLCASSFWAGLDTGELFFGEGSRLTVL.

V usage is TRBV5-4 and J usage is TRBJ2-1, with 13 bases matching TRBD2. From germline, CDR1 is SGHNT and CDR2 YYREEE (reference sequence). The ends lost 4 bases at V and 5 bases at J; junction bases unmatched: 3. There are 15 residues in the CDR3. The CDR3, as DNA: TGTGCCAGCAGCGAACTAGCGGGGGGGCACAATGAGCAGTTCTTC. Encoded protein: CASSELAGGHNEQFF.

The chain links TRBV7-9 to TRBJ1-1; D might be TRBD1 (5 bases). Germline lookup yields CDR1 SEHNR and CDR2 FQNEAQ (reference sequence). V lost 1 base, J lost 1 base, and 16 bases lay in between. The CDR3 length is 17 residues. CDR3 nucleotide sequence: TGTGCCAGCAGCTTAGGTATTGGGGCAGGAGCGAACACTGAAGCTTTCTTT. This translates into CASSLGIGAGANTEAFF.

The chain employs TRBV4-2 and TRBJ1-4, with TRBD1 matching 8 bases. The V gene's germline CDR1 is LGHNA and CDR2 YNFKEQ. The CDR3 totals 14 residues. The trim removed 6 bases at V and 7 bases at J, leaving 7 bases unmatched. The CDR3 nucleotides read TGTGCCAGCAGTCCTGGACAGGGCGGTGAAAAACTGTTTTTT. Protein: CASSPGQGGEKLFF.

CDR3 amino acids: CASSLWLNTEAFF. In DNA, the CDR3 is TGTGCCAGCAGCTTATGGCTGAACACTGAAGCTTTCTTT. This chain uses TRBV7-3 with TRBJ1-1; D unresolved. V was cut by 2 bases and J by 0 bases, with 4 bases left in between. CDR3 length: 13 residues. Germline V gives CDR1 SGHTA, CDR2 FQGTGA.

This rearrangement joins TRBV4-2 to TRBJ2-5, with D possibly TRBD1 on 5 matching bases. CDR3 length equals 14 residues. Germline CDR1 LGHNA, CDR2 YNFKEQ. Trimming stripped 3 bases from V and 4 bases from J, with 12 bases between. The CDR3, as DNA: TGTGCCAGCAGCCAGGCCCAGGGTCGAGAGACCCAGTACTTC. It specifies CASSQAQGRETQYF.

The chain links TRBV5-1 to TRBJ2-4; TRBD2 might be the D (6 bases). Germline CDR1 is SGHRS and CDR2 is YFSETQ. Trimming took off 5 bases at V and 1 base at J, with 16 bases between the two ends. CDR3 size: 16 residues. CDR3 protein: CASSLGTARAKNIQYF. Here the CDR3 DNA reads TGCGCCAGCAGTCTCGGGACTGCGAGGGCCAAAAACATTCAGTACTTC. Full variable domain (rest looked up from reference TRBV5-1 and TRBJ2-4): KAGVTQTPRYLIKTRGQQVTLSCSPISGHRSVSWYQQTPGQGLQFLFEYFSETQRNKGNFPGRFSGRQFSNSRSEMNVSTLELGDSALYLCASSLGTARAKNIQYFGAGTRLSVL.

The V and J genes are TRBV5-1 and TRBJ1-6; D call uncertain. V dropped 4 bases and J dropped 0 bases, with 11 bases sitting between them. Germline CDR1 is SGHRS and CDR2 is YFSETQ. The CDR3 runs to 16 residues. The CDR3 bases are TGCGCCAGCAGCATATTGAGTAGCTCCTATAATTCACCCCTCCACTTT. Its translation is CASSILSSSYNSPLHF.

The chain links TRBV13 to TRBJ2-2, with TRBD1 identical over 7 bases. This CDR3 region has 16 residues. Germline V gene sequence: CDR1 PRHDT, CDR2 FYEKMQ (reference sequence). J gave up 4 bases and V 5 bases, and 10 bases lay outside the gene matches. The CDR3 DNA sequence: TGTGCCAGCAGCCCCCCCGGGACAGACCTCACCGGGGAGCTGTTTTTT. Amino acid sequence: CASSPPGTDLTGELFF.

The chain has TRBV29-1 and TRBJ2-1; 9 bases map to TRBD2. Germline V CDR1 and CDR2: SQVTM, ANQGSEA. The CDR3 sequence is 16 residues long. V lost 2 bases, J lost 3 bases, and 8 bases stayed unmatched. CDR3 region: CSVERLAGRIYNEQFF. CDR3 bases: TGCAGCGTTGAAAGGCTAGCGGGGAGGATCTACAATGAGCAGTTCTTC.

This clone has just one count. This rearrangement joins TRBV2 to TRBJ1-6, with D tentatively TRBD1 (6 bases). The ends were cut back, 3 bases at V and 13 bases at J, with 16 bases in the middle. The germline V gene has CDR1 SNHLY and CDR2 FYNNEI. The CDR3 loop spans 14 amino acids. CDR3 bases: TGTGCCAGCAGTGAGTCACAGGGAACCTCTCCCCTCCACTTT. Protein sequence: CASSESQGTSPLHF.

V is TRBV5-4 and J is TRBJ1-1, with a weak D call TRBD1 (6 bases). CDR3 length: 14 amino acids. Germline V gene lookup returns CDR1 SGHNT and CDR2 YYREEE (reference sequence). V was cut by 4 bases and J by 1 base, with 11 bases left in between. The CDR3 sequence is CASSSKTGNTEAFF. The CDR3 region has the DNA TGTGCCAGCAGCAGTAAGACAGGGAACACTGAAGCTTTCTTT.

V gene TRBV11-2 combines with J gene TRBJ1-4, with TRBD1 identical over 11 bases. Trimming cost V 4 bases and J 10 bases; bases outside gene matches: 14. Germline CDR1 SGHAT, CDR2 FQNNGV. The CDR3 has 17 residues. CDR3 protein: CASSSGQGAFGPGKLFF. The CDR3 region has the DNA TGTGCCAGCAGCTCCGGACAGGGGGCGTTTGGACCTGGAAAACTGTTTTTT.

This chain connects TRBV9 to TRBJ1-4; possible D gene TRBD1, 6 bases. Germline lookup yields CDR1 SGDLS and CDR2 YYNGEE. The CDR3 contains 15 residues. Trimming removed 0 bases at V and 5 bases at J, with 11 bases between. The CDR3 DNA follows: TGTGCCAGCAGCGTAGAGGGGGGGCTCAATGAAAAACTGTTTTTT. Its protein is CASSVEGGLNEKLFF.

As regards this clone: The sample has other DNA sequences that encode this CDR3 too. The chain uses TRBV14 and TRBJ1-1; D is ambiguous. The V and J ends lost 1 base and 0 bases respectively, with 9 bases between them. Looked up from germline, CDR1 is SGHDN and CDR2 is FVKESK. The CDR3 is made up of 15 amino acids. The CDR3: CASSQVAGMNTEAFF. The CDR3 nucleotides read TGTGCCAGCAGCCAAGTGGCAGGCATGAACACTGAAGCTTTCTTT.

V and J are TRBV29-1 and TRBJ2-7, with 8 nucleotides matching TRBD1. V shed 8 bases and J 7 bases; nucleotides not matched to a gene: 13. The V gene's germline CDR1 is SQVTM and CDR2 ANQGSEA. This CDR3 is built from 13 residues. DNA for the CDR3: TGCAGCACAGGGGGTACAGGGGTGGGTGAGCAGTACTTC. Translating gives CSTGGTGVGEQYF.

V and J are TRBV19 and TRBJ2-3; D call uncertain. Trimming took 3 bases from V and 2 from J, leaving 9 bases between them. Germline CDR1 reads LNHDA; CDR2 reads SQIVND (reference sequence). This CDR3 has 14 residues. In nucleotides, the CDR3 is TGTGCCAGTAGTATCGGCCGACTCACAGATACGCAGTATTTT. It is translated as CASSIGRLTDTQYF.